Presented here are 13 T cell receptor beta chains from one specimen sequenced in a study of T cells in Graves' hyperthyroidism and ophthalmopathy. TCR beta CDR3 sequences were amplified from RNA transcripts. First-round RT-PCR targeting the TCR CDR3 was performed with the HTBI primer set. TCRdb processed the multiplex PCR reads anew with MiXCR; each CDR3 protein has one entry. The sample consists of some 740,000 distinct CDR3 sequences, 11% to 15% of them appearing once. The sample comprised blood. These receptors all come from a woman between 18 and 29 years old with Graves' hyperthyroidism.

The chain links TRBV15 to TRBJ1-1, with 8 bases that match TRBD1. The CDR3 length is 12 residues. Looked up from germline, CDR1 is LNHNV and CDR2 is YYDKDF (reference sequence). The ends lost 9 bases at V and 5 bases at J; junction bases unmatched: 5. The CDR3 loop is CATKTGGTEAFF. CDR3 coding DNA: TGTGCCACAAAAACAGGGGGAACTGAAGCTTTCTTT.

The chain recombines TRBV5-8 with TRBJ2-7; 9 positions agree with TRBD2. The CDR3 runs to 15 residues. V trimming: 0 bases; J trimming: 5 bases; junction bases outside the gene matches: 6. Germline V CDR1 and CDR2: SGHTS, YDEGEE. CDR3 bases: TGTGCCAGCAGCTTGGGCGGGAGGGTCATGGACGAGCAGTACTTC. Translating gives CASSLGGRVMDEQYF. The complete variable domain, with remaining parts taken from reference TRBV5-8 and TRBJ2-7, reads EAGVTQSPTHLIKTRGQQATLRCSPISGHTSVYWYQQALGLGLQFLLWYDEGEERNRGNFPPRFSGRQFPNYSSELNVNALELEDSALYLCASSLGGRVMDEQYFGPGTRLTVT.

In its sample, this clonotype was seen many times. The chain carries TRBV12-3 or TRBV12-4 and TRBJ2-3; maybe TRBD2 (5 bases). CDR3 length: 14 residues. The V and J ends lost 3 bases and 4 bases respectively, with 11 bases between them. DNA for the CDR3: TGTGCCAGCAGTTTCCGGGGAGAGGCAGATACGCAGTATTTT. Translating it yields CASSFRGEADTQYF.

This chain uses TRBV4-1 with TRBJ1-3; the D is unclear. The CDR3 length is 15 residues. Germline loops: CDR1 MGHRA, CDR2 YSYEKL. The V gene lost 1 base and the J gene lost 6 bases, with 13 bases spanning the gap. The CDR3 nucleotides are TGCGCCAGCAGCCAAGTTGTCACAGATGAAAACACCATATATTTT. The encoded protein is CASSQVVTDENTIYF.

Details on this clonotype: A much larger clone differs by one base, so this may be a read error. CDR3 nucleotides: TGTGCCACCAGTGATATGGGGACTAGCGGGGGGAAAAATCGTGTCAATGAGCAGTTCTTC. The encoded protein is CATSDMGTSGGKNRVNEQFF. The chain recombines TRBV24-1 with TRBJ2-1; 15 bases are shared with TRBD2. This CDR3 region has 20 residues. Trimming took 3 bases from V and 6 from J; bases not matched to a gene: 14. Germline V gene sequence: CDR1 KGHDR, CDR2 SFDVKD.

This clonotype was seen only a few times. The chain links TRBV20-1 to TRBJ2-2, with 7 bases fitting TRBD1. CDR3 size: 14 residues. Germline-derived CDR1 and CDR2 are DFQATT and SNEGSKA (reference sequence). The ends lost 5 bases at V and 4 bases at J; junction bases unmatched: 7. The DNA of the CDR3 is TGCAGTGCTCCAGACAGGGCCGTCACCGGGGAGCTGTTTTTT. Translation gives CSAPDRAVTGELFF.

This clonotype came up many times. This chain links TRBV7-8 with TRBJ2-2, with 10 bases aligning to TRBD2. From germline, CDR1 is SGHVS and CDR2 FQNEAQ. The CDR3 is 17 amino acids. The ends lost 5 bases at V and 0 bases at J; junction bases unmatched: 6. CDR3 amino acids: CASSLGLAGANTGELFF. As DNA, the CDR3 is TGTGCCAGCAGCCTAGGGCTAGCGGGGGCGAACACCGGGGAGCTGTTTTTT.

This clonotype has a count of ten or more. The chain links TRBV29-1 to TRBJ1-1, with D unresolved. Germline V gene data show CDR1 as SQVTM and CDR2 as ANQGSEA. This CDR3 has 13 amino acids. V was trimmed by 1 base and J by 0 bases, leaving 6 bases between them. The CDR3 nucleotides read TGCAGCGTTGAAGGGCGGATGAACACTGAAGCTTTCTTT. Its protein is CSVEGRMNTEAFF.

This clonotype appeared many times. The V call is TRBV20-1, the J call TRBJ1-2; D ambiguous. Germline values: CDR1 DFQATT, CDR2 SNEGSKA (reference sequence). The CDR3 runs 13 residues. The V end lost 7 bases, the J end lost 4 bases, and 16 bases lay between the germline ends. This CDR3 is CSVSQPQLYGYTF. CDR3 in DNA: TGCAGTGTTAGTCAACCCCAACTCTATGGCTACACCTTC.

This clonotype was counted a few times. As DNA, the CDR3 is TGTGCCAGCAGATCTACTAGCGGGGGAAAAAACATTCAGTACTTC. Translated, it gives CASRSTSGGKNIQYF. The chain combines TRBV6-2 or TRBV6-3 with TRBJ2-4; TRBD2 agrees at 11 bases. Germline V gives CDR1 MNHEY, CDR2 SVGEGT. With 6 bases clipped from V and 4 bases from J, the junction kept 5 bases outside the gene matches. The CDR3 loop spans 15 amino acids.

The J gene is TRBJ2-1, the V gene TRBV11-2; D is uncertain. The CDR3 totals 13 residues. The V gene's germline CDR1 is SGHAT and CDR2 FQNNGV. V was trimmed by 4 bases and J by 9 bases, leaving 13 bases between them. The CDR3 region is CASSSLRVAEQFF. For the CDR3, the DNA is TGTGCCAGCAGCTCCCTTAGGGTGGCTGAGCAGTTCTTC.

This clonotype has at least ten counts. J is TRBJ2-1 and V is TRBV16; tentative D call: TRBD1 (6 bases). The CDR3 totals 15 residues. Trimming removed 4 bases from V and 4 bases from J, with 14 bases in between. The germline V gene encodes CDR1 KGHSY and CDR2 FQNENV. DNA of the CDR3: TGTGCCAGCAGCCCACCAGGGGATTGGTACAATGAGCAGTTCTTC. Encoded protein: CASSPPGDWYNEQFF.

This clonotype came up many times. The rearrangement links TRBV5-1 to TRBJ2-2; TRBD2 matches 8 bases. J lost 10 bases, V lost 2 bases, and 4 bases had no gene match. The CDR3 is made up of 13 amino acids. The germline CDR1 and CDR2 sequences are SGHRS and YFSETQ. CDR3 nucleotide sequence: TGCGCCAGCAGCTTACTAGCGGCCGAGGAGCTGTTTTTT. It yields the protein CASSLLAAEELFF.